The clone carrying this T cell receptor (beta chain) showed up just a few times. Its antigen is currently unknown. The study reverse transcribed the entire isolated RNA, so it sequenced expressed TCRB transcripts. Using immunoSEQ multiplex PCR, the repertoire was profiled, and TCRdb retains in-frame clones only, with some absent. The sample contains 500,000 to 650,000 clones, roughly 12% of which appear only once. This CDR3 has 16 residues. V shed 5 bases, J shed 3 bases, and the junction held 10 bases outside the gene matches. Germline CDR1 reads SEHNR; CDR2 reads FQNEAQ (reference sequence). These data originate in a study of beta chain features in type 1 diabetes. As for the study in general: Regarding age, gender and cell yields, patients proved similar to healthy donors.

Findings and caveats of the study: Type 1 diabetes patients had TCRB CDR3s that were shorter (moderately but significantly so) in all four CD4+ subsets. Reduced insertions and increased deletions marked VDJ junctions in type 1 diabetes patients. HLA influence on TCRB rearrangement stayed unresolved here.

Sorting of CD4+ naive, central memory, regulatory and stem cell-like memory cells was performed via CD45RO/CCR7/CD25/CD127/CD95/CD27. Sequencing used naive CD4+ T cells from blood. This TCR came from a man aged 25 to 40 with type 1 diabetes. This rearrangement joins TRBV7-9 to TRBJ1-3; 7 nucleotides agree with TRBD1. DNA of the CDR3: TGTGCCAGCAGCCCGAGGGACAGTAGGAGTGGAAACACCATATATTTT. Translation: CASSPRDSRSGNTIYF.